This T cell receptor (beta chain) was identified during a study of memory CD4+ T cells and cytomegalovirus serostatus (dated by TCRdb to the late 2010s). Regarding the complete study: The 35 or so healthy Belgian adults in the cohort included 9 who were CMV seropositive and some 25 who were CMV seronegative. The study sequenced CD4+ memory TCRbeta repertoires of a Belgian cohort with known cytomegalovirus serostatus to replicate a published TCR-based CMV serostatus classifier. What the study reported, not specific to this receptor: The results were interpreted as suggesting that the CMV-associated TCR signature is mostly present in the CD4+ memory repertoire. A median bootstrapped AUC of 0.95 with a 95% CI of 0.76-1.00 was achieved on the Belgian cohort by the original-framework classifier. Of around 160 previously reported CMV-associated TCRbeta sequences, 67 appeared in the CD4+ memory repertoires, each in one to five individuals. For CMV serostatus prediction, a median bootstrapped AUC of about 0.94 was reached with the original framework, and a median bootstrapped AUC of approximately 0.89 was reached with a US-trained random forest. Only CD4+CD45RO+ memory cells were sequenced, in contrast to the original study, which included naive and memory CD4+ and CD8+ populations.

A FACSAria II was used to sort memory CD4+ T cells, defined as single viable CD3+CD4+CD8-CD45RO+ cells. CMV serostatus was determined using a Roche Elecsys assay that detects serum IgG against CMV pp150, pp28, p38 and p52. Following thawing, total CD4+ T cells were enriched through positive selection using CD4 magnetic microbeads. The samples came from a different study that was designed specifically to examine the CD4+ T cell memory repertoire. Peripheral blood mononuclear cells were isolated and cryopreserved according to standard operating procedures, and serum was kept at -80 degrees C. CD3-PerCP (BW264/56), CD4-APC (RPA-T4), CD45RO-PE (UCHT1) and CD8-Pacific Orange (3B5) antibodies were used for staining, and non-viable cells were excluded with Sytox blue. V is pared back by 9 bases and J by 7 bases, with 16 bases lying between the germline termini. CDR1 and CDR2 are drawn from the germline V gene: MGHRA, YSYEKL. There are 13 amino acids in the CDR3, from cysteine to phenylalanine inclusive. Only the CDR3 portion is preserved as DNA: 39 bases, with reading frame beginning at the first base.

Genomic DNA was extracted from sorted cells with the Quick-DNA Microprep Kit. Amplification of TCRbeta DNA was done with the immunoSEQ hsTCRbeta kit, following the protocol from the manufacturer. An Illumina MiSeq instrument was used to sequence the TCRbeta libraries. As for the authors' bioinformatics: Once out-of-frame sequences had been removed, about 2,000,000 distinct TCRbeta sequences were left, which works out to an average of roughly 67,000 per individual. Two values were used to score each individual: the count of 150 to 200 previously reported CMV-associated TCRbeta sequences and the total count of productive distinct TCRbeta sequences. A beta-binomial model was reimplemented in Python, and scikit-learn random forests with default parameters were trained on US cohort data. Classifier performance on the Belgian cohort was summarized as median AUC with percentile confidence intervals calculated over 10,000 bootstrap iterations. TCRdb provides this immuneACCESS table in a form limited to in-frame rearrangements. Some clones are lacking; in checked studies, under half of them reflect an unresolved V gene, and why the rest are absent is not known. That table gives V, J and clone size, and the DNA gave D and trimming. This sample comprises roughly 48,000 clones, around four fifths of them detected only once. Jointly, the top ten make up 2% of the sample.

This clone was found a few times. No cognate antigen has been identified for it. One base away there is no much larger clone; base qualities are not given. The V and J segments used are TRBV4-1 and TRBJ2-1; matching of 7 bases hints at TRBD1 as the D gene. The sequence was collected from an adult in good health and CMV-seropositive. The sample consisted of memory CD4+ T cells from blood. CDR3 sequence: CASNRGGLNEQFF. The bases read TGCGCCAGTAACAGGGGAGGTTTGAATGAGCAGTTCTTC.